The sample holds a few counts of the clone carrying this TCR beta chain. Its target is unknown. This CDR3 comprises 16 residues. V was cut by 1 base and J by 4 bases, with 16 bases left in between. The germline V gene has CDR1 SGHTA and CDR2 FQGNSA. This sample was taken from a study of vaccination and CD4 T cells after COVID-19. The Oncomine TCR Beta short-read assay was applied to DNA of cultured CD4+ T cells. MiXCR, applied by TCRdb to the PCR reads, yields one record per CDR3 protein. The sample has approximately 20,000 distinct CDR3 sequences; about 48% are singletons. Specified treatment: roughly nine-day PBMC culture with coronavirus spike peptide pools or control peptides (ViraFEST assay).

The V and J genes are TRBV7-2 and TRBJ2-5; TRBD1 is a possible D gene (6 bases). The sequence was collected from a human donor who had recovered from COVID-19. Sequenced: CD4+ T cells from blood, cultured in vitro. CDR3 residues: CASSLVVAGARETQYF. CDR3 DNA: TGTGCCAGCAGCTTAGTGGTGGCAGGGGCGAGAGAGACCCAGTACTTC.